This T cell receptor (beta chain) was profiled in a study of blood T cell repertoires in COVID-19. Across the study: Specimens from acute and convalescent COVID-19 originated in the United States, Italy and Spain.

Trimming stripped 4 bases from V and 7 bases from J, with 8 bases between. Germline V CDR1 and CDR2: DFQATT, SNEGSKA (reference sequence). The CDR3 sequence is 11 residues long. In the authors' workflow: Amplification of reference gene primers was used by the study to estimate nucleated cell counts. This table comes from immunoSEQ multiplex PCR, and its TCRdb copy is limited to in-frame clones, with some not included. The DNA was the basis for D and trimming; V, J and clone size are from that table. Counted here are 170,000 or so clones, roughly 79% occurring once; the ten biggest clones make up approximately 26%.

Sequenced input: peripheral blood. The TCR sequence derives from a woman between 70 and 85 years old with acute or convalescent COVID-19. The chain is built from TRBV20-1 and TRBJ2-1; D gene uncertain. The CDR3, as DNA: TGCAGTGCTACCGGCGGTAATGAGCAGTTCTTC. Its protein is CSATGGNEQFF.